This TCR beta chain was recorded in a study of response to subunit inactivated influenza vaccine. Germline CDR1 SQVTM, CDR2 ANQGSEA. The CDR3 has 14 residues. V lost 1 base and J 2 bases, leaving 8 bases between the germline ends. From the RT-PCR reads, TCRdb called clonotypes with MiXCR, one entry per CDR3 protein. The data show about 570,000 distinct CDR3 sequences, about 10% seen once. A further study also used this sample, focusing on T cells expressing NK-cell markers. That publication notes: In generating TCR beta cDNA, 5'RACE template switching with UMIs was used.

V and J are TRBV29-1 and TRBJ2-2; unclear D gene. The clonotype comes from a man aged 50-59 years who received an inactivated influenza vaccine. The input for sequencing was PBMCs from blood, taken on the day of vaccination. Written as DNA, the CDR3 is TGCAGCGTTGAAGGCGGTCTTAACACCGGGGAGCTGTTTTTT. Its protein product is CSVEGGLNTGELFF.